This entry lists 28 T cell receptor beta chains sequenced from one sample in a study of T cell repertoires in ileal Crohn's disease. Here immunoSEQ multiplex PCR was the method, and the copy in TCRdb shows in-frame clones only, minus some. Of around 5,400 clones listed, 82% were seen once; the top ten hold 20% to 25%. Documented time point: inflamed ileum from the surgical specimen. The sample consisted of ileal tissue. Receptor source: an adult with Crohn's disease.

The gene calls are TRBV2 and TRBJ2-1, with TRBD1 matching over 7 bases. CDR1 SNHLY and CDR2 FYNNEI come from the germline V gene. With 4 bases clipped from V and 0 bases from J, the junction kept 9 bases outside the gene matches. The CDR3 loop spans 17 amino acids. CDR3 DNA sequence: TGTGCCAGCAGTGGGCGGACAGGTCCCCCCTCCTACAATGAGCAGTTCTTC. Its translation: CASSGRTGPPSYNEQFF.

V and J are TRBV28 and TRBJ1-2, with 9 bases aligning to TRBD1. Germline V lookup: CDR1 MDHEN, CDR2 SYDVKM. This CDR3 is built from 15 residues. With 5 bases clipped from V and 2 bases from J, the junction kept 6 bases outside the gene matches. This CDR3 is CASSVQGASNYGYTF. For the CDR3, the DNA is TGTGCCAGCAGTGTACAGGGGGCATCGAACTATGGCTACACCTTC.

The chain joins TRBV20-1 to TRBJ2-7; no clear D. The CDR3 is 11 residues long. CDR1 DFQATT and CDR2 SNEGSKA come from the germline V gene (reference sequence). The ends were cut back, 0 bases at V and 4 bases at J, with 4 bases in the middle. CDR3 nucleotides: TGCAGTGCTAGAGAGGTGTACGAGCAGTACTTC. Amino acids: CSAREVYEQYF.

The genes are TRBV28 and TRBJ2-7, with 8 positions matching TRBD1. Trimming at V came to 7 bases and at J to 7 bases, leaving 9 bases not matched to a gene. The CDR3 is 13 amino acids. Germline values: CDR1 MDHEN, CDR2 SYDVKM. CDR3 sequence (DNA): TGTGCCAGCAATCGAGACAGGGGTGGTGAGCAGTACTTC. It codes for CASNRDRGGEQYF.

The chain combines TRBV2 with TRBJ2-7; possibly TRBD2 for D (5 bases). The CDR3 has 15 amino acids. Trimming removed 7 bases from V and 0 bases from J, with 16 bases in between. CDR1 and CDR2 (germline): SNHLY, FYNNEI. The CDR3 sequence is CASKLDGSSSYEQYF. CDR3 DNA: TGTGCCAGCAAACTAGACGGGTCCTCCTCCTACGAGCAGTACTTC.

The chain has TRBV5-1 and TRBJ2-1; TRBD2 matches at 13 bases. Per germline, CDR1 SGHRS and CDR2 YFSETQ. CDR3 size: 17 residues. With V trimmed by 3 bases and J by 0 bases, 3 bases remained unmatched. The CDR3 loop is CASSWTSGSPSYNEQFF. Written as DNA, the CDR3 is TGCGCCAGCAGCTGGACTAGCGGGAGCCCCTCCTACAATGAGCAGTTCTTC. The complete variable domain, with remaining parts taken from reference TRBV5-1 and TRBJ2-1, reads KAGVTQTPRYLIKTRGQQVTLSCSPISGHRSVSWYQQTPGQGLQFLFEYFSETQRNKGNFPGRFSGRQFSNSRSEMNVSTLELGDSALYLCASSWTSGSPSYNEQFFGPGTRLTVL.

The rearrangement links TRBV6-6 to TRBJ1-1; 8 bases map to TRBD1. Germline assignment: CDR1 MNHNY and CDR2 SVGAGI (reference sequence). V shed 5 bases and J 7 bases; nucleotides not matched to a gene: 3. The CDR3 covers 12 residues. This chain's CDR3 is CASSDRGSEAFF. As DNA, the CDR3 is TGTGCCAGCAGTGACAGGGGCAGTGAAGCTTTCTTT.

This clone was seen a single time. The chain joins TRBV5-4 to TRBJ2-1; D not certain. V was trimmed by 4 bases and J by 10 bases, leaving 18 bases between them. Per the germline V gene, CDR1 is SGHNT and CDR2 is YYREEE (reference sequence). The CDR3 extends over 14 amino acids. CDR3 in amino acids: CASSPSTATGEQFF. The CDR3 DNA reads TGTGCCAGCAGCCCATCCACAGCTACCGGGGAGCAGTTCTTC.

The CDR3 coding sequence is TGTGCCAGCAGTTCATACGGACTAGCGGGAGGCGATGAGCAGTTCTTC. This encodes CASSSYGLAGGDEQFF. V usage is TRBV28 and J usage is TRBJ2-1; 14 bases are shared with TRBD2. Looked up from germline, CDR1 is MDHEN and CDR2 is SYDVKM. The J segment lost 8 bases and the V segment lost 4 bases, leaving 7 bases of the junction unmatched. CDR3 size: 16 residues.

The rearrangement uses TRBV2 and TRBJ2-7; D is ambiguous. The CDR3 has 11 amino acids. Germline V gene lookup returns CDR1 SNHLY and CDR2 FYNNEI. Trimming shortened V by 6 bases and J by 4 bases, and 7 bases separated the two germline ends. The CDR3, as DNA: TGTGCCAGCAGGGGTTTGTACGAGCAGTACTTC. Amino acids: CASRGLYEQYF.

The chain is built from TRBV19 and TRBJ1-6, with 9 nucleotides matching TRBD1. The germline CDR1 and CDR2 sequences are LNHDA and SQIVND (reference sequence). J was trimmed by 5 bases and V by 10 bases; bases with no gene match: 9. This CDR3 contains 15 residues. Here the CDR3 reads CATKTGGRDNSPLHF. In DNA form, the CDR3 reads TGTGCCACCAAGACAGGGGGAAGAGATAATTCACCCCTCCACTTT.

This clone occurred a few times. Other nucleotide sequences in the sample specify the same CDR3. The rearrangement joins TRBV6-4 to TRBJ2-1, with 9 nucleotides matching TRBD1. Germline-derived CDR1 and CDR2 are MRHNA and SNTAGT. The CDR3 extends over 15 amino acids. After removal of 6 bases from V and 4 bases from J, the junction contained 7 bases not matched to a gene. CDR3 nucleotides: TGTGCCAGCAGCGCCGGGACAGGGTCTTACAATGAGCAGTTCTTC. Its protein is CASSAGTGSYNEQFF.

The chain recombines TRBV5-1 with TRBJ2-1, with 10 bases that match TRBD2. The length of the CDR3 is 17 residues. Looked up from germline, CDR1 is SGHRS and CDR2 is YFSETQ. Losses at the gene ends were 0 bases for V and 8 bases for J; bases not matched to a gene: 11. The CDR3 sequence: CASSLAASGRNKDEQFF. As DNA, the CDR3 is TGCGCCAGCAGCTTGGCGGCTAGCGGGAGAAATAAGGATGAGCAGTTCTTC.

The V gene is TRBV10-2, the J gene TRBJ2-1; D is uncertain. Germline V lookup: CDR1 WSHSY, CDR2 SAAADI. V gave up 6 bases and J gave up 4 bases, with 13 bases separating them. The CDR3 has 14 amino acids. The CDR3 here is CASSETLGYNEQFF. The CDR3 bases are TGCGCCAGCAGCGAAACTCTAGGATACAATGAGCAGTTCTTC.

CDR3 region: CASSYGTATPYQETQYF. The DNA of the CDR3 is TGTGCCAGCAGTTACGGGACAGCTACCCCGTACCAAGAGACCCAGTACTTC. The chain combines TRBV7-9 with TRBJ2-5, with 7 bases lining up with TRBD1. The germline CDR1 and CDR2 sequences are SEHNR and FQNEAQ (reference sequence). Germline trimming cut 6 bases from V and 0 bases from J; bases unmatched to any gene: 13. The CDR3 contains 17 residues.

This rearrangement joins TRBV15 to TRBJ1-6; no reliable D call. This CDR3 is built from 12 residues. V lost 5 bases to trimming and J lost 8 bases, with 7 bases between them. The V gene's germline CDR1 is LNHNV and CDR2 YYDKDF (reference sequence). CDR3 in amino acids: CATSEPHSPLHF. The CDR3 region has the DNA TGTGCCACCAGCGAGCCACATTCACCCCTCCACTTT.

This clone was found a few times. The chain employs TRBV11-2 and TRBJ2-2; 8 nucleotides match TRBD2. Germline assignment: CDR1 SGHAT and CDR2 FQNNGV. The CDR3 covers 16 residues. V trimming: 0 bases; J trimming: 5 bases; junction bases outside the gene matches: 5. The CDR3 coding sequence is TGTGCCAGCAGCTTAGATCTTAGCGGGATGACCGGGGAGCTGTTTTTT. This gives the protein CASSLDLSGMTGELFF.

V usage is TRBV6-4 and J usage is TRBJ2-2; D is perhaps TRBD2 (6 bases). The V end was cut by 4 bases, the J end by 3 bases, with 6 bases between. CDR1 and CDR2 (germline): MRHNA, SNTAGT. The CDR3 covers 13 residues. CDR3 region: CASSAGDTGELFF. The CDR3 bases are TGTGCCAGCAGTGCGGGAGACACCGGGGAGCTGTTTTTT.

The chain uses TRBV7-9 and TRBJ2-1; weak D call: TRBD1 (6 bases). This CDR3 spans 14 amino acids. V was pared by 0 bases and J by 3 bases, with 6 bases between. Germline V lookup: CDR1 SEHNR, CDR2 FQNEAQ (reference sequence). The CDR3 region is CASSLARGYNEQFF. The CDR3 DNA follows: TGTGCCAGCAGCTTAGCCAGGGGCTACAATGAGCAGTTCTTC.

J is TRBJ2-7 and V is TRBV19; maybe TRBD1 (6 bases). The CDR3 runs 17 residues. Germline-derived CDR1 and CDR2 are LNHDA and SQIVND (reference sequence). The V gene lost 5 bases and the J gene lost 1 base, with 21 bases spanning the gap. CDR3 residues: CASSDTAAGTPSYEQYF. The CDR3 DNA follows: TGTGCCAGTAGTGATACTGCTGCCGGGACACCTTCCTACGAGCAGTACTTC.

This rearrangement joins TRBV6-6 to TRBJ2-7; D is unresolved. CDR1 is MNHNY and CDR2 is SVGAGI in the germline V gene (reference sequence). V lost 2 bases and J 3 bases, leaving 14 bases between the germline ends. CDR3 length: 15 amino acids. The CDR3 DNA follows: TGTGCCAGCAGTTACAGCGCTAGTCAGGACTACGAGCAGTACTTC. As protein: CASSYSASQDYEQYF.

Only a few counts were recorded for this clone. The chain couples TRBV14 to TRBJ2-1, with 8 bases lining up with TRBD1. The germline CDR1 and CDR2 sequences are SGHDN and FVKESK. The CDR3 is 16 residues long. After removal of 2 bases from V and 8 bases from J, the junction contained 11 bases not matched to a gene. The CDR3 protein is CASSQYGQGLRDEQFF. The CDR3 nucleotides read TGTGCCAGCAGCCAATATGGACAGGGTCTTAGGGATGAGCAGTTCTTC. Based on the CDR3 plus reference TRBV14 and TRBJ2-1, the full variable domain is EAGVTQFPSHSVIEKGQTVTLRCDPISGHDNLYWYRRVMGKEIKFLLHFVKESKQDESGMPNNRFLAERTGGTYSTLKVQPAELEDSGVYFCASSQYGQGLRDEQFFGPGTRLTVL.

This clone was observed once. The rearrangement links TRBV4-2 to TRBJ2-3; D call uncertain. Trimming took 0 bases from V and 0 from J, leaving 13 bases between them. This CDR3 has 17 residues. CDR1 LGHNA and CDR2 YNFKEQ come from the germline V gene. CDR3: CASSQDLALTSTDTQYF. CDR3 nucleotide sequence: TGTGCCAGCAGCCAAGATCTCGCCCTTACTAGCACAGATACGCAGTATTTT.

The chain links TRBV7-8 to TRBJ2-5, with TRBD2 matching over 9 bases. CDR3 size: 15 residues. Germline lookup yields CDR1 SGHVS and CDR2 FQNEAQ. V dropped 1 base and J dropped 7; count of bases not matched to a gene: 7. Written as DNA, the CDR3 is TGTGCCAGCAGCTTAGGACTAGCGGATCGGGCGACCCAGTACTTC. Protein product: CASSLGLADRATQYF.

This clone was counted between two and nine times. CDR3 in DNA: TGCGCCAGCGGCAGGGGGACGGCCGATACTGCTGCCTACGAGCAGTACTTC. It encodes CASGRGTADTAAYEQYF. The chain combines TRBV5-1 with TRBJ2-7; 7 positions agree with TRBD1. The junction had 18 bases not matched to a gene; V was cut back by 7 bases and J by 2 bases. From germline, CDR1 is SGHRS and CDR2 YFSETQ. The CDR3 runs 17 residues.

V gene TRBV5-4 combines with J gene TRBJ2-3; 9 positions match TRBD2. Germline V lookup: CDR1 SGHNT, CDR2 YYREEE (reference sequence). V dropped 4 bases and J dropped 3; count of bases not matched to a gene: 15. This CDR3 comprises 18 residues. CDR3 DNA sequence: TGTGCCAGCAGCCCCTCGCGGGGGGGCGGGCGAAGGACAGATACGCAGTATTTT. Encoded protein: CASSPSRGGGRRTDTQYF.

This clone was counted once. The J gene is TRBJ2-7, the V gene TRBV7-9; D gene uncertain. The CDR3 is made up of 14 amino acids. The V end was cut by 1 base, the J end by 2 bases, with 9 bases between. Germline V lookup: CDR1 SEHNR, CDR2 FQNEAQ (reference sequence). The CDR3 here is CASSLGGLAYEQYF. The CDR3 coding sequence is TGTGCCAGCAGCTTAGGAGGCCTGGCCTACGAGCAGTACTTC.

The rearrangement joins TRBV2 to TRBJ2-5, with 8 positions matching TRBD1. Germline V lookup: CDR1 SNHLY, CDR2 FYNNEI. The CDR3 contains 12 residues. Trimming at V came to 8 bases and at J to 5 bases, leaving 4 bases not matched to a gene. The CDR3 DNA sequence: TGTGCCAGCGAGACAGGGGTGGAGACCCAGTACTTC. Protein: CASETGVETQYF.